This T cell receptor (beta chain) stems from a study of T cell repertoires in cytomegalovirus infection. TCRdb used MiXCR to reprocess the reads, holding one entry per CDR3 protein. This table holds roughly 90,000 distinct CDR3 sequences, 24% found once. V was clipped by 3 bases and J by 8 bases, with 10 bases between them. Germline V lookup: CDR1 MNHNS, CDR2 SASEGT. The CDR3 length is 13 residues. This clonotype was found many times. Its antigen remains unidentified. Source: CD8+ T cells from cultured PBMCs, taken from culture after CMV antigen stimulation. This rearrangement joins TRBV6-1 to TRBJ2-2; D possibly corresponds to TRBD2 (5 bases). The sequence derives from a human donor in good health (CMV status not recorded). Some clones in this sample may be carry-over from other donors' samples. CDR3 residues: CASSDRTRGELFF. In DNA form, the CDR3 reads TGTGCCAGCAGTGACAGGACTCGGGGGGAGCTGTTTTTT.